Following are 19 T cell receptor beta chains from one sample sequenced in a study of graft-versus-host responses after intestinal transplantation. Sequencing used immunoSEQ multiplex PCR; TCRdb keeps in-frame clones, though not all of them. The sample records approximately 70,000 clones, around 90% being singletons. Their recognized antigens are unknown. Specimen: unstimulated CD8+ T cells sorted from spleen or lymph node cells, collected before intestinal transplant. The origin of the receptors is a human donor who received an intestinal transplant.

This chain links TRBV11-2 with TRBJ2-3; 8 bases match TRBD1. CDR3 size: 17 residues. CDR1 is SGHAT and CDR2 is FQNNGV in the germline V gene. The ends lost 5 bases at V and 1 base at J; junction bases unmatched: 11. CDR3 amino acids: CASSHRTGTGGTDTQYF. CDR3 DNA sequence: TGTGCCAGCAGCCACAGAACCGGGACAGGAGGCACAGATACGCAGTATTTT.

V gene TRBV21-1 combines with J gene TRBJ2-7; no check of the table's D call, TRBD1, against the DNA was made. TRBV21-1 is flagged as a pseudogene. CDR3 length equals 19 residues. The CDR3 protein is CASSKPKFPRTGSIYEQYF. The DNA of the CDR3 is TGTGCCAGCAGCAAACCGAAGTTCCCCCGGACAGGGTCTATATACGAGCAGTACTTC.

V usage is TRBV28 and J usage is TRBJ2-5, with 7 bases lining up with TRBD2. V lost 5 bases, J lost 2 bases, and 5 bases stayed unmatched. This CDR3 has 14 residues. Germline V gene lookup returns CDR1 MDHEN and CDR2 SYDVKM. CDR3 loop: CASSPRGLQETQYF. CDR3 DNA: TGTGCCAGCAGTCCGCGGGGGTTACAAGAGACCCAGTACTTC.

The chain joins TRBV5-1 to TRBJ2-1; 7 nucleotides match TRBD2. Germline-derived CDR1 and CDR2 are SGHRS and YFSETQ. The CDR3 is made up of 16 amino acids. J lost 5 bases, V lost 0 bases, and 8 bases had no gene match. The CDR3 DNA sequence: TGCGCCAGCAGCTTGGGGGTAGCGGGTTATGACAATGAGCAGTTCTTC. Protein product: CASSLGVAGYDNEQFF.

The V and J genes are TRBV18 and TRBJ2-5; no definite D call. The CDR3 extends over 14 amino acids. V lost 3 bases to trimming and J lost 5 bases, with 13 bases between them. CDR1 and CDR2 (germline): KGHSH, LQKENI. The CDR3 reads CASSPFSGLETQYF. CDR3 nucleotides: TGTGCCAGCTCACCTTTTTCGGGTCTTGAGACCCAGTACTTC. Using reference TRBV18 and TRBJ2-5 for the parts outside the CDR3, the full variable domain is NAGVMQNPRHLVRRRGQEARLRCSPMKGHSHVYWYRQLPEEGLKFMVYLQKENIIDESGMPKERFSAEFPKEGPSILRIQQVVRGDSAAYFCASSPFSGLETQYFGPGTRLLVL.

CDR3 protein: CASLRRQTNTGELFF. The CDR3 DNA sequence: TGTGCCAGCCTCAGGAGGCAGACGAACACCGGGGAGCTGTTTTTT. This rearrangement joins TRBV2 to TRBJ2-2, with TRBD2 as a possible D gene (5 bases). CDR3 size: 15 residues. From germline, CDR1 is SNHLY and CDR2 FYNNEI. Trimming shortened V by 8 bases and J by 0 bases, and 13 bases separated the two germline ends.

The V and J genes are TRBV29-1 and TRBJ1-1; TRBD1 matches 8 bases. The germline V gene encodes CDR1 SQVTM and CDR2 ANQGSEA. The CDR3 has 12 amino acids. Unmatched junction bases numbered 3, after V lost 8 bases and J lost 1 base. CDR3 sequence reads: CSTGTGNTEAFF. CDR3 nucleotides: TGCAGCACCGGGACAGGGAACACTGAAGCTTTCTTT.

The J gene is TRBJ1-2, the V gene TRBV10-1; possible D gene TRBD1, 5 bases. CDR1 and CDR2 (germline): WNHNN, SYGVQD (reference sequence). The CDR3 extends over 14 amino acids. V was cut by 6 bases and J by 5 bases, with 16 bases left in between. CDR3 DNA: TGCGCCAGCAGCGGAGGGGAAGAAGGGTATGGCTACACCTTC. It is translated as CASSGGEEGYGYTF.

This clone came up a few times. The rearrangement links TRBV28 to TRBJ2-2; the D gene is possibly TRBD1 (6 bases). This CDR3 has 17 residues. CDR1 is MDHEN, CDR2 SYDVKM, per germline. V was trimmed by 6 bases and J by 0 bases, leaving 17 bases between them. In nucleotides, the CDR3 is TGTGCCAGCAGGCCCCAACCCAGGGGATCGAACACCGGGGAGCTGTTTTTT. Protein sequence: CASRPQPRGSNTGELFF.

J is TRBJ2-3 and V is TRBV5-4; D is perhaps TRBD2 (6 bases). Germline V gene sequence: CDR1 SGHNT, CDR2 YYREEE (reference sequence). The CDR3 spans 15 residues. V was cut by 0 bases and J by 4 bases, with 12 bases left in between. The CDR3 is CASSLDLATPDTQYF. Written as DNA, the CDR3 is TGTGCCAGCAGCTTGGACCTAGCGACTCCAGATACGCAGTATTTT. The full variable domain, completed using reference TRBV5-4 and TRBJ2-3, is ETGVTQSPTHLIKTRGQQVTLRCSSQSGHNTVSWYQQALGQGPQFIFQYYREEENGRGNFPPRFSGLQFPNYSSELNVNALELDDSALYLCASSLDLATPDTQYFGPGTRLTVL.

This clone is a singleton in its sample. This chain connects TRBV4-1 to TRBJ2-7; D remains ambiguous. V lost 3 bases to trimming and J lost 7 bases, with 13 bases between them. The CDR3 is made up of 13 amino acids. Germline CDR1 is MGHRA and CDR2 is YSYEKL. This CDR3 reads CASSHLGSREQYF. CDR3 in DNA: TGCGCCAGCAGCCATCTAGGATCCCGGGAGCAGTACTTC.

This clone was observed a few times. V is TRBV4-1 and J is TRBJ2-7, with TRBD1 identical over 8 bases. After removal of 1 base from V and 2 bases from J, the junction contained 1 base not matched to a gene. The CDR3 is 14 amino acids. Germline loops: CDR1 MGHRA, CDR2 YSYEKL. CDR3 loop: CASSQGQGTYEQYF. DNA of the CDR3: TGCGCCAGCAGCCAAGGACAGGGGACCTACGAGCAGTACTTC.

This sequence joins TRBV6-5 and TRBJ2-2; possible D gene TRBD2, 6 bases. Trimming removed 6 bases from V and 2 bases from J, with 10 bases in between. CDR1 MNHEY and CDR2 SVGAGI come from the germline V gene. The length of the CDR3 is 14 residues. The CDR3 is CASRRLENTGELFF. The CDR3 bases are TGTGCCAGCAGACGACTAGAAAACACCGGGGAGCTGTTTTTT.

J is TRBJ2-7 and V is TRBV28, with 15 bases that match TRBD2. The germline gives CDR1 MDHEN, CDR2 SYDVKM. The CDR3 contains 17 residues. The J segment lost 4 bases and the V segment lost 6 bases, leaving 10 bases of the junction unmatched. The CDR3 DNA sequence: TGTGCCAGCAGCCCTGGACTAGCGGGGGGGCCATATTACGAGCAGTACTTC. This sequence encodes CASSPGLAGGPYYEQYF. The whole variable domain, filled in from reference TRBV28 and TRBJ2-7, reads DVKVTQSSRYLVKRTGEKVFLECVQDMDHENMFWYRQDPGLGLRLIYFSYDVKMKEKGDIPEGYSVSREKKERFSLILESASTNQTSMYLCASSPGLAGGPYYEQYFGPGTRLTVT.

The rearrangement joins TRBV19 to TRBJ2-5; 7 bases align to TRBD2. The V gene's germline CDR1 is LNHDA and CDR2 SQIVND (reference sequence). J gave up 4 bases and V 3 bases, and 5 bases lay outside the gene matches. The CDR3 length is 14 residues. The DNA of the CDR3 is TGTGCCAGTAGTATGTGGGGGGAGGGAGAGACCCAGTACTTC. Protein: CASSMWGEGETQYF.

The chain couples TRBV7-9 to TRBJ1-5; unclear D gene. The CDR3 is 14 residues long. Trimming removed 2 bases at V and 0 bases at J, with 5 bases between. The germline V gene has CDR1 SEHNR and CDR2 FQNEAQ (reference sequence). The CDR3 spells CASSLNGSNQPQHF. CDR3 coding DNA: TGTGCCAGCAGCTTAAACGGTAGCAATCAGCCCCAGCATTTT.

The rearrangement uses TRBV6-4 and TRBJ2-3; weak D call: TRBD2 (6 bases). Germline CDR1 MRHNA, CDR2 SNTAGT. Trimming shortened V by 8 bases and J by 2 bases, and 14 bases separated the two germline ends. The CDR3 contains 14 residues. CDR3 nucleotides: TGTGCCAGCGGGCATGGCGGGGCCACAGATACGCAGTATTTT. It translates to CASGHGGATDTQYF.

V and J are TRBV27 and TRBJ2-7; perhaps TRBD2 as D (6 bases). The CDR3 has 13 residues. V lost 2 bases to trimming and J lost 3 bases, with 8 bases between them. CDR1 is MNHEY and CDR2 is SMNVEV in the germline V gene (reference sequence). DNA for the CDR3: TGTGCCAGCAGTTTAGCGGGAAGCTACGAGCAGTACTTC. It translates to CASSLAGSYEQYF.

This chain links TRBV2 with TRBJ2-7; D remains ambiguous. The CDR3 runs 12 residues. V lost 3 bases, J lost 0 bases, and 3 bases lay in between. Germline CDR1 SNHLY, CDR2 FYNNEI. DNA of the CDR3: TGTGCCAGCAGTGACGTCTCCTACGAGCAGTACTTC. This codes for CASSDVSYEQYF.